Presented here are 23 T cell receptor beta chains from one specimen sequenced in a study of blood T cells in healthy people across ages. PCR was performed a second time for about 7 to 12 cycles using a sample-barcoded 5' primer and a J-beta primer mix. Via MiXCR, TCRdb re-called the 5' RACE reads, giving one row per CDR3 protein. The sample contains about 1,000,000 distinct CDR3 sequences, 45% of which appear only once. The sequenced sample consisted of blood. The receptors stem from a woman aged 60 to 75 in good health.

The chain is built from TRBV28 and TRBJ2-7; D is uncertain. CDR3 length equals 13 residues. Germline CDR1 is MDHEN and CDR2 is SYDVKM. With 5 bases removed from V and 5 bases from J, the gap between germline ends came to 13 bases. CDR3 protein: CASSLGNWDEQYF. The CDR3 nucleotides read TGTGCCAGCAGTCTAGGGAATTGGGACGAGCAGTACTTC.

This chain connects TRBV10-3 to TRBJ2-3, with D hard to call. CDR3 length: 13 amino acids. Germline lookup yields CDR1 ENHRY and CDR2 SYGVKD. Trimming cost V 3 bases and J 2 bases, with 6 bases left between them. In DNA form, the CDR3 reads TGTGCCATCAGTGACATCAACACAGATACGCAGTATTTT. It specifies CAISDINTDTQYF.

The genes are TRBV10-3 and TRBJ1-5; D is perhaps TRBD1 (5 bases). Trimming left V 4 bases short and J 5 bases short, with 6 bases between. The germline CDR1 and CDR2 sequences are ENHRY and SYGVKD. The CDR3 length is 12 residues. The DNA for the CDR3 is TGTGCCATCAGTGTGGGGGATCAGCCCCAGCATTTT. Translation gives CAISVGDQPQHF.

The rearrangement links TRBV12-3 or TRBV12-4 to TRBJ2-7; either TRBD1 or TRBD2 may supply D (5 bases each). The CDR3 length is 16 residues. V dropped 6 bases and J dropped 4 bases, with 22 bases sitting between them. The CDR3 region has the DNA TGTGCCAGCAGCAGCGGCCGGGACCGAAGTGCTTACGAGCAGTACTTC. Amino acid sequence: CASSSGRDRSAYEQYF.

Only a few counts were recorded for this clonotype. The CDR3 nucleotides are TGTGCCAGCAGCCGGGGGCAGTCCTCCTACGAGCAGTACTTC. Amino acid sequence: CASSRGQSSYEQYF. The chain combines TRBV6-1 with TRBJ2-7; D might be TRBD1 or TRBD2, each matching 6 bases. V was cut by 6 bases and J by 0 bases, with 12 bases left in between. Germline V gives CDR1 MNHNS, CDR2 SASEGT. The CDR3 runs to 14 residues.

Concerning this clonotype: This may be a read error, as it is one base from a much larger clone. This chain uses TRBV20-1 with TRBJ2-7; 10 nucleotides match TRBD2. The J segment lost 9 bases and the V segment lost 3 bases, leaving 14 bases of the junction unmatched. From germline, CDR1 is DFQATT and CDR2 SNEGSKA (reference sequence). This CDR3 has 15 residues. CDR3 loop: CSASSSGSVLGGQYF. Written as DNA, the CDR3 is TGCAGTGCTAGTTCTAGCGGGAGCGTCCTGGGCGGGCAGTACTTC.

Notes on this clonotype: A read error may produce the germline difference seen at one junction end. This chain links TRBV5-1 with TRBJ2-5, with TRBD2 matching over 8 bases. The germline V gene encodes CDR1 SGHRS and CDR2 YFSETQ. CDR3 length: 17 residues. The CDR3 bases are TGCGTCAGCAGCGGTGGCTTAGCGGGACTGTACCAAGAGACCCAGTACTTC. Its protein is CVSSGGLAGLYQETQYF.

This clonotype has a handful of counts. The chain has TRBV11-1 and TRBJ2-4; 11 bases are a match to TRBD2. The DNA matches TRBJ2-7 better at its end, which makes the J call doubtful. CDR1 SGHAT and CDR2 FQDESV come from the germline V gene (reference sequence). The CDR3 length is 15 residues. The CDR3 DNA sequence: TGTGCCAGCAGGCCTACTAGCGGGAGTTGGGTCGAGCAGTACTTC. Translation: CASRPTSGSWVEQYF.

The chain combines TRBV5-1 with TRBJ1-1; D unclear. Trimming took off 4 bases at V and 4 bases at J, with 14 bases between the two ends. The length of the CDR3 is 14 residues. Germline lookup yields CDR1 SGHRS and CDR2 YFSETQ. CDR3 in amino acids: CASSGQLGGTEAFF. CDR3 nucleotides: TGCGCCAGCAGCGGGCAATTAGGAGGCACTGAAGCTTTCTTT.

V gene TRBV7-3 combines with J gene TRBJ2-5, with 7 bases matching TRBD2. V gave up 2 bases and J gave up 11 bases; unmatched junction bases: 14. This CDR3 contains 15 residues. Germline V gene sequence: CDR1 SGHTA, CDR2 FQGTGA. This chain's CDR3 is CASSLGAGRRNEQYF. In nucleotides, the CDR3 is TGTGCCAGCAGCTTAGGAGCGGGACGGAGAAATGAGCAGTACTTC. Drawing the rest from reference TRBV7-3 and TRBJ2-5, the complete variable domain is GAGVSQTPSNKVTEKGKYVELRCDPISGHTALYWYRQSLGQGPEFLIYFQGTGAADDSGLPNDRFFAVRPEGSVSTLKIQRTERGDSAVYLCASSLGAGRRNEQYFGPGTRLLVL.

In its sample, this clonotype was seen many times. This sequence joins TRBV14 and TRBJ2-7; no reliable D call. Germline V gives CDR1 SGHDN, CDR2 FVKESK. V was trimmed by 4 bases and J by 0 bases, leaving 4 bases between them. This CDR3 region has 12 residues. The chain's CDR3 is CASSPFSYEQYF. In DNA, the CDR3 is TGTGCCAGCAGCCCCTTCTCCTACGAGCAGTACTTC.

This clonotype was found a few times. The CDR3 DNA follows: TGTGCCATCCTGGACGGAGCAGATACGCAGTATTTT. Its translation is CAILDGADTQYF. The chain couples TRBV28 to TRBJ2-3; D is ambiguous. The V gene lost 10 bases and the J gene lost 4 bases, with 12 bases spanning the gap. The CDR3 consists of 12 residues. Germline values: CDR1 MDHEN, CDR2 SYDVKM.

V and J are TRBV7-2 and TRBJ2-7; weak D call: TRBD2 (5 bases). Trimming stripped 3 bases from V and 5 bases from J, with 20 bases between. There are 16 residues in the CDR3. The germline V gene has CDR1 SGHTA and CDR2 FQGNSA. The CDR3 region has the DNA TGTGCCAGCAGCTTGCTGGGAGCTCCCCCGGCCGACGAGCAGTACTTC. Protein sequence: CASSLLGAPPADEQYF.

The chain has TRBV10-3 and TRBJ1-2, with TRBD1 matching 10 bases. Germline CDR1 ENHRY, CDR2 SYGVKD. V gave up 4 bases and J gave up 8 bases; unmatched junction bases: 7. This CDR3 has 14 amino acids. CDR3 residues: CAISGDRGSEGYTF. The DNA for the CDR3 is TGTGCCATCAGTGGGGACAGGGGAAGTGAAGGCTACACCTTC.

The rearrangement uses TRBV24-1 and TRBJ2-5; 8 bases align to TRBD2. Germline V gene data show CDR1 as KGHDR and CDR2 as SFDVKD. The CDR3 consists of 15 residues. The ends lost 5 bases at V and 0 bases at J; junction bases unmatched: 4. CDR3 region: CATSGTSGNQETQYF. For the CDR3, the DNA is TGTGCCACCAGTGGTACTAGCGGCAACCAAGAGACCCAGTACTTC.

The chain uses TRBV27 and TRBJ2-1; tentatively, D is TRBD1 or TRBD2 (5 bases each). CDR1 is MNHEY and CDR2 is SMNVEV in the germline V gene (reference sequence). This CDR3 comprises 15 residues. Trimming took 9 bases from V and 4 from J, leaving 19 bases between them. The CDR3 reads CARNAPGPRYNEQFF. CDR3 in DNA: TGTGCCAGGAATGCGCCGGGACCGAGATACAATGAGCAGTTCTTC.

This clonotype was detected a few times. The gene calls are TRBV20-1 and TRBJ1-2, with D tentatively TRBD1 (6 bases). CDR1 and CDR2 (germline): DFQATT, SNEGSKA (reference sequence). Deletions cut 4 bases from V and 0 bases from J, with 24 bases between. The CDR3 runs to 18 residues. The CDR3 region has the DNA TGCAGTGCTACTGGCGTAACCGGGACACCGACACCTAACTATGGCTACACCTTC. This encodes CSATGVTGTPTPNYGYTF.

The chain couples TRBV4-1 to TRBJ1-6; D gene ambiguous. CDR1 is MGHRA and CDR2 is YSYEKL in the germline V gene. The CDR3 length is 15 residues. The ends were cut back, 3 bases at V and 3 bases at J, with 9 bases in the middle. In DNA, the CDR3 is TGCGCCAGCAGCCATGGAGCCTTCTATAATTCACCCCTCCACTTT. This translates into CASSHGAFYNSPLHF.

In its sample, this clonotype was seen a few times. The chain is built from TRBV20-1 and TRBJ2-1; 13 bases line up with TRBD2. CDR3 length: 18 amino acids. Germline V CDR1 and CDR2: DFQATT, SNEGSKA (reference sequence). The J segment lost 0 bases and the V segment lost 6 bases, leaving 11 bases of the junction unmatched. The DNA for the CDR3 is TGCAGTGCCAACTTCCCACTAGCGGGAGGGCCCTCCTACAATGAGCAGTTCTTC. Amino acid sequence: CSANFPLAGGPSYNEQFF.

The gene calls are TRBV6-1 and TRBJ2-5, with D perhaps matching TRBD1 or TRBD2 (6 bases each). The J call is in doubt because the DNA end fits TRBJ2-7 better. This CDR3 spans 18 amino acids. The germline V gene encodes CDR1 MNHNS and CDR2 SASEGT. In nucleotides, the CDR3 is TGTGCCAGCGGTCGGGAAGGGGGGCGACGTGGTCGGACCTACGAGCAGTACTTC. Its protein is CASGREGGRRGRTYEQYF.

The J gene is TRBJ2-5, the V gene TRBV12-3 or TRBV12-4; possibly TRBD1 for D (6 bases). The CDR3 has 14 residues. The V end was cut by 6 bases, the J end by 1 base, with 12 bases between. The CDR3 loop is CASSHRAPQETQYF. The CDR3 region has the DNA TGTGCCAGCAGCCACAGGGCACCCCAAGAGACCCAGTACTTC.

There are a few counts of this clonotype. The chain joins TRBV20-1 to TRBJ2-5, with a tentative D call TRBD1 (6 bases). The V gene lost 2 bases and the J gene lost 4 bases, with 14 bases spanning the gap. The CDR3 covers 14 residues. Germline CDR1 DFQATT, CDR2 SNEGSKA (reference sequence). CDR3 nucleotides: TGCAGTGCTAGACGGCAGGGGTCGGGAGAGACCCAGTACTTC. It is translated as CSARRQGSGETQYF.

The rearrangement uses TRBV10-3 and TRBJ2-1, with 11 nucleotides matching TRBD2. There are 14 residues in the CDR3. Losses at the gene ends were 10 bases for V and 2 bases for J; bases not matched to a gene: 4. Germline CDR1 reads ENHRY; CDR2 reads SYGVKD. For the CDR3, the DNA is TGTGCCACCTCTAGCGGGAGGACCTACAATGAGCAGTTCTTC. Residues: CATSSGRTYNEQFF.